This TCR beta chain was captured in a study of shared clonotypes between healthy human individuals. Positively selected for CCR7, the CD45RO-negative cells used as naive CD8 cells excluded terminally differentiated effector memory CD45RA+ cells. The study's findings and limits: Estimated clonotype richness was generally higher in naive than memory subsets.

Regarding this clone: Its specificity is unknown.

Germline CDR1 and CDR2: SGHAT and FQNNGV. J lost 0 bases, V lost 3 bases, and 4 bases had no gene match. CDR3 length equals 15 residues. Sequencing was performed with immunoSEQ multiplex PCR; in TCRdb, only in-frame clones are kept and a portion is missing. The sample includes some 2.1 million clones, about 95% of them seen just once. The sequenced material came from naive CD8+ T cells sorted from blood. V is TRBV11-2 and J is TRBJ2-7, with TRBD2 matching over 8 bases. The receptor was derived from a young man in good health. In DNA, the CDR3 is TGTGCCAGCAGCTTTACTAGCGGACACTCCTACGAGCAGTACTTC. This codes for CASSFTSGHSYEQYF.